Following are 14 T cell receptor beta chains from one sample sequenced in a study of regulatory T cells in long-lasting Graves disease. As to time point: persistent/refractory GD, antithyroid drugs over 5 years with positive TRAb. Following extraction of RNA from PBMCs, that RNA was used to make the TCR library. Assembly of TCR beta libraries relied on iRepertoire HTBI primers together with Arm-PCR of CDR3 regions. TCRdb reprocessed the multiplex PCR reads with MiXCR, giving one entry per CDR3 protein. The sample consists of 450,000 or so distinct CDR3 sequences, less than 25% of them appearing once. Sequences were derived from peripheral blood mononuclear cells (PBMCs), sampled when the disease was refractory, from a patient treated with antithyroid drugs. Receptor source: a female donor with Graves disease.

Concerning this clonotype itself: Just one base apart from a much larger clone, this may be a read error. This chain joins TRBV3-1 and TRBJ2-7; a possible D gene is TRBD1 (6 bases). V lost 4 bases and J lost 3, with 13 bases in between. Germline CDR1 is LGHDT and CDR2 is YNNKEL (reference sequence). This CDR3 has 14 residues. In DNA, the CDR3 is TGTGCCAGCAGCCGCAGGGCAGGGGACTACGAGCAGTACTTC. Residues: CASSRRAGDYEQYF.

Worth noting for this clonotype: The germline gene is not matched at one end of the junction; a read error may be the cause. This chain joins TRBV5-1 and TRBJ2-7; D gene unclear. This CDR3 has 13 amino acids. Germline assignment: CDR1 SGHRS and CDR2 YFSETQ. CDR3 sequence reads: CASSLRGPYGQYF. CDR3 nucleotides: TGCGCCAGCAGCTTGCGAGGTCCCTACGGGCAGTACTTC.

The chain has TRBV6-1 and TRBJ2-1; 7 bases fit TRBD2. This CDR3 has 18 amino acids. Germline trimming cut 5 bases from V and 2 bases from J; bases unmatched to any gene: 15. Looked up from germline, CDR1 is MNHNS and CDR2 is SASEGT. This CDR3 is CASSPLGPSGGTYNEQFF. The CDR3 DNA follows: TGTGCCAGCAGTCCTCTGGGCCCTAGCGGAGGTACCTACAATGAGCAGTTCTTC.

The chain combines TRBV9 with TRBJ2-7, with D perhaps TRBD2 (5 bases). V lost 4 bases and J 1 base, leaving 15 bases between the germline ends. This CDR3 region has 15 residues. The germline V gene has CDR1 SGDLS and CDR2 YYNGEE. CDR3 in amino acids: CASSPSGASSYEQYF. CDR3 DNA: TGTGCCAGCAGCCCCAGCGGCGCGAGTTCCTACGAGCAGTACTTC.

This clonotype was counted ten times or more. J is TRBJ1-1 and V is TRBV12-3 or TRBV12-4; possible D gene TRBD1, 6 bases. V lost 4 bases to trimming and J lost 3 bases, with 12 bases between them. CDR3 length equals 14 residues. The CDR3, as DNA: TGTGCCAGCAGTTCACAGGACAGCTACACTGAAGCTTTCTTT. It yields the protein CASSSQDSYTEAFF.

For the CDR3, the DNA is TGTGCCAGCAGTCCCATCGACACCGGGGAGCTGTTTTTT. Translated: CASSPIDTGELFF. This chain uses TRBV6-1 with TRBJ2-2; no reliable D call. The germline CDR1 and CDR2 sequences are MNHNS and SASEGT. The V gene lost 5 bases and the J gene lost 3 bases, with 7 bases spanning the gap. This CDR3 is 13 amino acids long.

J is TRBJ1-2 and V is TRBV29-1; D gene uncertain. V was clipped by 3 bases and J by 4 bases, with 6 bases between them. The germline V gene encodes CDR1 SQVTM and CDR2 ANQGSEA. The length of the CDR3 is 11 residues. The CDR3 loop reads CSVEVGYGYTF. CDR3 DNA: TGCAGCGTTGAGGTCGGCTATGGCTACACCTTC.

This clonotype has a count of ten or more. The rearrangement joins TRBV2 to TRBJ1-5, with D uncertain. Germline V gene lookup returns CDR1 SNHLY and CDR2 FYNNEI. The V end lost 6 bases, the J end lost 9 bases, and 12 bases lay between the germline ends. This CDR3 has 12 residues. The CDR3 DNA reads TGTGCCAGCAGGGCAGCCTTAGGGCCCCAGCATTTT. As protein: CASRAALGPQHF.

The V gene is TRBV7-6, the J gene TRBJ2-2, with D perhaps TRBD1 (6 bases). V was trimmed by 5 bases and J by 6 bases, leaving 19 bases between them. The germline V gene encodes CDR1 SGHVS and CDR2 FNYEAQ. The CDR3 totals 16 residues. In DNA, the CDR3 is TGTGCCAGCAGCCAAAACAGGGTATTGAAGTCCGGGGAGCTGTTTTTT. Residues: CASSQNRVLKSGELFF.

This clonotype occurred a few times. V gene TRBV20-1 combines with J gene TRBJ1-6; no firm D call. CDR3 size: 14 residues. Germline loops: CDR1 DFQATT, CDR2 SNEGSKA (reference sequence). Deletions cut 0 bases from V and 0 bases from J, with 3 bases between. The CDR3 protein is CSARENSYNSPLHF. The CDR3 DNA follows: TGCAGTGCTAGAGAGAACTCCTATAATTCACCCCTCCACTTT.

This rearrangement joins TRBV4-1 to TRBJ1-1; D remains ambiguous. This CDR3 region has 14 residues. Trimming cost V 1 base and J 0 bases, with 6 bases left between them. Germline CDR1 is MGHRA and CDR2 is YSYEKL. The CDR3 loop is CASSQVAMNTEAFF. The CDR3 DNA is TGCGCCAGCAGCCAAGTTGCGATGAACACTGAAGCTTTCTTT.

This clonotype was counted ten times or more. The rearrangement links TRBV24-1 to TRBJ2-2; the D is unclear. This CDR3 contains 13 residues. Germline V gene lookup returns CDR1 KGHDR and CDR2 SFDVKD. The ends were cut back, 3 bases at V and 4 bases at J, with 5 bases in the middle. CDR3 sequence (DNA): TGTGCCACCAGTGATAGCAGCACCGGGGAGCTGTTTTTT. It yields the protein CATSDSSTGELFF.

In this sample, this clonotype turned up many times. The V call is TRBV7-2, the J call TRBJ2-7; D gene uncertain. Trimming took 2 bases from V and 0 from J, leaving 5 bases between them. The CDR3 length is 13 residues. CDR1 SGHTA and CDR2 FQGNSA come from the germline V gene. The CDR3, as DNA: TGTGCCAGCAGCTTATCCCCCTCCTACGAGCAGTACTTC. Translation: CASSLSPSYEQYF.

The rearrangement uses TRBV15 and TRBJ1-4, with D possibly TRBD1 on 5 matching bases. V gave up 1 base and J gave up 5 bases, with 14 bases separating them. The CDR3 is 16 residues long. Germline V CDR1 and CDR2: LNHNV, YYDKDF (reference sequence). The CDR3 DNA reads TGTGCCACCAGCAGAGGGGGGGGGTTGCCGAATGAAAAACTGTTTTTT. Translating it yields CATSRGGGLPNEKLFF.